This is a list of T cell receptor beta chains from one sample in a study of blood T cell repertoires in COVID-19. Produced via immunoSEQ multiplex PCR; TCRdb's table is partial and in-frame only. The sample lists about 140,000 clones; more than 75% were seen once. Sequencing was performed on peripheral blood. The receptors originated from a human donor in a cohort sampled during active COVID-19. CDR3s include the opening cysteine and the closing phenylalanine or tryptophan. A D gene is named only where the DNA matches it firmly. Clone size is not always given. Where it is, it says once, few, many or a class for expanded clones.

TRBJ2-2,TRBD2,.,TRBV11-3,CASSSGGVPGELFF,TGTGCCAGCAGCTCCGGGGGGGTTCCCGGGGAGCTGTTTTTT
TRBJ2-7,TRBD2,.,TRBV3-1/TRBV3-2,CASSPPGLAGGGYEQYF,TGTGCCAGCAGCCCCCCGGGACTAGCGGGAGGAGGCTACGAGCAGTACTTC
TRBJ2-3,TRBD2,.,TRBV27,CASSSGTSGSSLFTDTQYF,TGTGCCAGCAGTTCCGGGACTAGCGGGAGTTCTTTATTCACAGATACGCAGTATTTT
TRBJ2-4,TRBD1,.,TRBV7-6,CASSSQGAASKNIQYF,TGTGCCAGCAGCTCCCAGGGGGCTGCGTCCAAAAACATTCAGTACTTC
TRBJ2-3,TRBD2,.,TRBV13,CASSSGLAGESDTQYF,TGTGCCAGCAGCTCAGGACTAGCGGGAGAGTCAGATACGCAGTATTTT
TRBJ2-7,.,.,TRBV28,CASSFARASSYEQYF,TGTGCCAGCAGTTTCGCCAGGGCTAGTTCCTACGAGCAGTACTTC
TRBJ2-3,TRBD2,.,TRBV7-2,CASSLATSGGAEDTQYF,TGTGCCAGCAGCTTAGCTACTAGCGGGGGGGCCGAGGATACGCAGTATTTT
TRBJ2-5,TRBD1,.,TRBV6-2/TRBV6-3,CASSANRQGNQETQYF,TGTGCCAGCAGCGCTAACCGACAGGGGAATCAAGAGACCCAGTACTTC
TRBJ1-1,.,.,TRBV7-2,CASSWRNTEAFF,TGTGCCAGCAGCTGGAGGAACACTGAAGCTTTCTTT
TRBJ2-6,TRBD1,.,TRBV30,CAWSSGQPPSGANVLTF,TGTGCCTGGAGTTCGGGACAGCCACCTTCTGGGGCCAACGTCCTGACTTTC
TRBJ2-5,.,few,TRBV9,CASSTTGGALGETQYF,TGTGCCAGCAGCACAACCGGCGGGGCGCTAGGGGAGACCCAGTACTTC
TRBJ2-5,TRBD2,.,TRBV2,CASSEAWAGGGRYQETQYF,TGTGCCAGCAGTGAAGCGTGGGCTGGGGGCGGGAGGTACCAAGAGACCCAGTACTTC
TRBJ2-7,TRBD2,.,TRBV7-8,CASRTGTSGPYEQYF,TGTGCCAGCCGCACCGGGACTAGCGGACCCTACGAGCAGTACTTC
TRBJ2-7,TRBD1,.,TRBV15,CATSGRTGPREQYF,TGTGCCACCAGCGGCCGGACAGGGCCAAGGGAGCAGTACTTC
TRBJ2-5,TRBD1,.,TRBV10-3,CAISAWTGQQETQYF,TGTGCCATCAGTGCTTGGACAGGGCAACAAGAGACCCAGTACTTC
TRBJ1-6,TRBD1,.,TRBV5-1,CASSPGDRAYNSPLHF,TGCGCCAGCAGCCCGGGGGACAGGGCCTATAATTCACCCCTCCACTTT
TRBJ1-2,TRBD1,.,TRBV7-8,CASSSPGQGSYGYTF,TGTGCCAGCAGCTCGCCCGGACAGGGTTCCTATGGCTACACCTTC
TRBJ2-6,.,.,TRBV2,CASSSEGANVLTF,TGTGCCAGCAGTTCTGAGGGGGCCAACGTCCTGACTTTC
TRBJ1-1,.,.,TRBV7-9,CASSLGRSNTEAFF,TGTGCCAGCAGCTTGGGCAGATCGAACACTGAAGCTTTCTTT
TRBJ1-4,.,.,TRBV2,CASSFQGANEKLFF,TGTGCCAGCAGTTTTCAGGGTGCTAATGAAAAACTGTTTTTT
TRBJ1-5,.,few,TRBV4-1,CASSQDGVNQPQHF,TGCGCCAGCAGCCAAGATGGAGTCAATCAGCCCCAGCATTTT
TRBJ2-1,.,once,TRBV12-3/TRBV12-4,CASSFLALEQFF,TGTGCCAGCAGTTTCTTGGCTCTTGAGCAGTTCTTC
TRBJ1-2,TRBD1,.,TRBV3-1/TRBV3-2,CASSQGTGRHYGYTF,TGTGCCAGCAGCCAAGGGACAGGGCGGCACTATGGCTACACCTTC
TRBJ2-7,.,.,TRBV5-1,CASSRRGRMEYEQYF,TGCGCCAGCAGCCGCCGTGGTAGGATGGAGTACGAGCAGTACTTC
TRBJ1-1,.,.,TRBV14,CASSQVGRPFF,TGTGCCAGCAGCCAAGTGGGCAGGCCTTTCTTT
TRBJ2-7,TRBD2,.,TRBV11-2,CASSLAPGTSGYEQYF,TGTGCCAGCAGCTTAGCGCCCGGGACTAGCGGCTACGAGCAGTACTTC
TRBJ2-7,.,.,TRBV27,CASSLRSNYEQYF,TGTGCCAGCAGCCTCCGGTCAAACTACGAGCAGTACTTC
TRBJ2-1,TRBD2,.,TRBV29-1,CSVGGRDEQFF,TGCAGCGTTGGGGGGAGGGATGAGCAGTTCTTC
TRBJ1-6,.,.,TRBV20-1,CSASVQGSSSPLHF,TGCAGTGCTAGTGTGCAGGGGTCGAGTTCACCCCTCCACTTT
TRBJ1-6,.,.,TRBV5-1,CASSPTGFVDSYNSPLHF,TGCGCCAGCAGCCCTACAGGGTTTGTAGACTCCTATAATTCACCCCTCCACTTT
TRBJ2-1,.,.,TRBV28,CASSFPRLENSYNEQFF,TGTGCCAGCAGTTTTCCCCGACTAGAGAACTCCTACAATGAGCAGTTCTTC
TRBJ2-7,TRBD2,.,TRBV6-1,CASSETSVYEQYF,TGTGCCAGCAGTGAAACTAGCGTCTACGAGCAGTACTTC
TRBJ2-7,.,.,TRBV9,CASSPGGGENEQYF,TGTGCCAGCAGCCCCGGGGGTGGGGAGAACGAGCAGTACTTC
TRBJ1-5,.,.,TRBV2,CASSVGGEPQHF,TGTGCCAGCAGTGTAGGGGGAGAGCCCCAGCATTTT
TRBJ2-1,.,.,TRBV5-1,CASSPASRANYNEQFF,TGCGCCAGCAGCCCGGCGTCCAGGGCTAACTACAATGAGCAGTTCTTC
TRBJ1-5,.,.,TRBV18,CASSPQGADQPQHF,TGTGCCAGCTCACCACAAGGGGCGGATCAGCCCCAGCATTTT
TRBJ2-1,TRBD1,.,TRBV2,CASSATGGSYNEQFF,TGTGCCAGCAGTGCTACAGGGGGCTCCTACAATGAGCAGTTCTTC
TRBJ2-7,TRBD1,.,TRBV5-4,CASSLEAGGASEQYF,TGTGCCAGCAGCTTGGAGGCAGGGGGCGCCTCCGAGCAGTACTTC
TRBJ1-3,.,.,TRBV28,CASNTRGRGNTIYF,TGTGCCAGCAACACCCGGGGTAGGGGAAACACCATATATTTT
TRBJ1-6,.,.,TRBV7-8,CASSSPHRNSYNSPLHF,TGTGCCAGCAGCTCACCACACAGGAACTCCTATAATTCACCCCTCCACTTT
TRBJ2-1,.,.,TRBV7-9,CASSEELPEFF,TGTGCCAGCAGCGAGGAACTACCCGAGTTCTTC
TRBJ1-3,.,.,TRBV28,CASSPLTGKSGNTIYF,TGTGCCAGCAGCCCGCTTACAGGGAAATCTGGAAACACCATATATTTT
TRBJ2-7,TRBD1,.,TRBV11-2,CASSGFKDRTYEQYF,TGTGCCAGCAGCGGATTCAAGGACAGGACCTACGAGCAGTACTTC
TRBJ1-2,TRBD1,once,TRBV4-1,CASSHVGGQGKSGYTF,TGCGCCAGCAGCCACGTTGGGGGACAGGGAAAATCTGGCTACACCTTC
TRBJ2-2,TRBD2,.,TRBV5-8,CASSFGLAGSGELFF,TGTGCCAGCAGCTTCGGACTAGCGGGGTCCGGGGAGCTGTTTTTT
TRBJ2-1,TRBD2,.,TRBV4-2,CASSQDLGAGDEQFF,TGTGCCAGCAGCCAAGATCTTGGAGCGGGAGATGAGCAGTTCTTC
TRBJ2-4,TRBD2,.,TRBV4-1,CASSQDPRVAGAKNIQYF,TGCGCCAGCAGCCAAGATCCGCGGGTAGCGGGAGCCAAAAACATTCAGTACTTC
TRBJ2-7,.,.,TRBV5-1,CASSFLTGGGDEQYF,TGCGCCAGCAGCTTCTTGACAGGAGGGGGGGACGAGCAGTACTTC
TRBJ2-7,.,.,TRBV27,CASSLFSGTGLVEQYF,TGTGCCAGCAGTTTATTCAGCGGCACCGGCTTGGTTGAGCAGTACTTC
TRBJ2-4,.,.,TRBV2,CASRGAGIAAKNIQYF,TGTGCCAGCAGGGGCGCGGGGATCGCGGCCAAAAACATTCAGTACTTC
TRBJ2-2,TRBD2,.,TRBV4-1,CASSQVYGGGFTGELFF,TGCGCCAGCAGCCAAGTGTACGGCGGGGGATTCACCGGGGAGCTGTTTTTT
TRBJ2-3,TRBD2,.,TRBV2,CASRIGLAGTDTQYF,TGTGCCAGCAGGATAGGTCTAGCGGGGACAGATACGCAGTATTTT
TRBJ2-2,TRBD2,.,TRBV28,CASSLAGLGFTGELFF,TGTGCCAGCAGTTTAGCGGGACTAGGATTCACCGGGGAGCTGTTTTTT
TRBJ2-2,.,.,TRBV6-5,CASKIVQANTGELFF,TGTGCCAGCAAAATAGTTCAGGCGAACACCGGGGAGCTGTTTTTT